These 28 T cell receptor beta chains were sequenced from one sample in a study of T cells in Graves' hyperthyroidism and ophthalmopathy. Amplified TCR beta CDR3 regions came from RNA transcripts. HTBI primers were employed in a first-round RT-PCR of the TCR CDR3. TCRdb reprocessed the multiplex PCR reads with MiXCR, giving one entry per CDR3 protein. The sample has around 480,000 distinct CDR3 sequences; 13% to 15% are singletons. Sequenced input: blood. These receptors all stem from a woman younger than 30 with Graves' hyperthyroidism.

This clonotype was picked up many times. The CDR3: CASSAPGRWEKLFF. CDR3 in DNA: TGTGCCAGCAGCGCCCCGGGACGCTGGGAAAAACTGTTTTTT. The chain links TRBV7-9 to TRBJ1-4; TRBD1 is a possible D gene (5 bases). The length of the CDR3 is 14 residues. Looked up from germline, CDR1 is SEHNR and CDR2 is FQNEAQ (reference sequence). V was clipped by 5 bases and J by 8 bases, with 15 bases between them. Full variable domain (remainder filled in from reference TRBV7-9 and TRBJ1-4): DTGVSQNPRHKITKRGQNVTFRCDPISEHNRLYWYRQTLGQGPEFLTYFQNEAQLEKSRLLSDRFSAERPKGSFSTLEIQRTEQGDSAMYLCASSAPGRWEKLFFGSGTQLSVL.

This clonotype was observed at least ten times. The gene calls are TRBV24-1 and TRBJ2-5; D is unresolved. V shed 5 bases and J shed 2 bases, with 11 bases lying between them. Germline V lookup: CDR1 KGHDR, CDR2 SFDVKD. CDR3 size: 14 residues. The chain's CDR3 is CATSGSGLQETQYF. CDR3 in DNA: TGTGCCACCAGTGGTTCCGGGTTGCAAGAGACCCAGTACTTC.

This clonotype was seen at least ten times. The chain is built from TRBV3-1 and TRBJ1-4; D not certain. Germline V gene data show CDR1 as LGHDT and CDR2 as YNNKEL (reference sequence). Trimming removed 1 base at V and 6 bases at J, with 24 bases between. The CDR3 is 19 residues long. The DNA of the CDR3 is TGTGCCAGCAGCCAAGTTGTGCCCTATCCGACACCGCCCCATGAAAAACTGTTTTTT. It specifies CASSQVVPYPTPPHEKLFF.

This clonotype was detected only a few times. This clone may be a read error of a much larger clone one base away. V gene TRBV2 combines with J gene TRBJ2-2, with 7 bases matching TRBD1. The CDR3 extends over 13 amino acids. The germline V gene has CDR1 SNHLY and CDR2 FYNNEI. CDR3 DNA: TGTGCCAGCAGCGGGACAGTCACCGGGGAGCTGGTTTTT. It is translated as CASSGTVTGELVF.

The J gene is TRBJ1-2, the V gene TRBV5-5; D remains unclear. CDR3 length: 15 residues. Deletions cut 1 base from V and 4 bases from J, with 14 bases between. Germline values: CDR1 SGHKS, CDR2 YYEKEE (reference sequence). As DNA, the CDR3 is TGTGCCAGCAGCTTGATCTCCAGCCAGACCTATGGCTACACCTTC. As protein: CASSLISSQTYGYTF.

The table lists this clonotype with many counts. V and J are TRBV10-3 and TRBJ1-2; TRBD1 agrees at 7 bases. The CDR3 has 15 amino acids. Trimming took 11 bases from V and 0 from J; bases not matched to a gene: 12. CDR1 ENHRY and CDR2 SYGVKD come from the germline V gene. The CDR3 region is CASRPAGQPNYGYTF. The CDR3 DNA is TGTGCCTCCCGCCCCGCGGGACAGCCTAACTATGGCTACACCTTC.

This clonotype was observed many times. The CDR3 loop reads CAIRPGPSSETQYF. The CDR3 nucleotides read TGTGCCATCAGGCCGGGACCTTCATCAGAGACCCAGTACTTC. V is TRBV10-3 and J is TRBJ2-5; D may correspond to TRBD1 or TRBD2 (5 bases each). Germline V CDR1 and CDR2: ENHRY, SYGVKD. The CDR3 covers 14 residues. Trimming left V 6 bases short and J 4 bases short, with 15 bases between.

This clonotype showed up many times. J is TRBJ1-5 and V is TRBV6-6; D gene ambiguous. The CDR3 contains 13 residues. The V gene lost 0 bases and the J gene lost 7 bases, with 7 bases spanning the gap. Germline CDR1 MNHNY, CDR2 SVGAGI (reference sequence). The CDR3 reads CASSYSNGQPQHF. CDR3 sequence (DNA): TGTGCCAGCAGTTACTCGAACGGGCAGCCCCAGCATTTT.

V gene TRBV20-1 combines with J gene TRBJ2-1, with TRBD1 as a possible D gene (5 bases). The CDR3 spans 16 residues. V was shortened by 0 bases and J by 7 bases, with 19 bases between the two germline ends. The germline V gene encodes CDR1 DFQATT and CDR2 SNEGSKA (reference sequence). The CDR3 nucleotides are TGCAGTGCTAGAGATCTATACCGGGCCTCAGGGAATGAGCAGTTCTTC. Translation gives CSARDLYRASGNEQFF.

This clonotype has only a few counts. This sequence joins TRBV19 and TRBJ2-7; tentative D call: TRBD1 (6 bases). Germline CDR1 and CDR2: LNHDA and SQIVND (reference sequence). Between the trimmed V and J ends, which lost 0 bases and 7 bases, there was a span of 10 bases. This CDR3 contains 13 residues. CDR3 amino acids: CASSIETGWEQYF. In DNA form, the CDR3 reads TGTGCCAGTAGTATAGAGACAGGCTGGGAGCAGTACTTC. Full variable domain (rest looked up from reference TRBV19 and TRBJ2-7): DGGITQSPKYLFRKEGQNVTLSCEQNLNHDAMYWYRQDPGQGLRLIYYSQIVNDFQKGDIAEGYSVSREKKESFPLTVTSAQKNPTAFYLCASSIETGWEQYFGPGTRLTVT.

This clonotype was observed at least ten times. The chain is built from TRBV11-2 and TRBJ2-1, with 13 bases aligning to TRBD2. The V gene end was trimmed by 7 bases and the J gene end by 4 bases; junction bases not matched to a gene: 4. The CDR3 is 15 residues long. CDR1 and CDR2 (germline): SGHAT, FQNNGV. This chain's CDR3 is CASTKGLAGYNEQFF. CDR3 bases: TGTGCCAGCACCAAGGGACTAGCGGGGTACAATGAGCAGTTCTTC. The whole variable domain, remainder taken from reference TRBV11-2 and TRBJ2-1, is EAGVAQSPRYKIIEKRQSVAFWCNPISGHATLYWYQQILGQGPKLLIQFQNNGVVDDSQLPKDRFSAERLKGVDSTLKIQPAKLEDSAVYLCASTKGLAGYNEQFFGPGTRLTVL.

Many counts were recorded for this clonotype. The gene calls are TRBV29-1 and TRBJ2-7, with D perhaps matching TRBD1 (6 bases). The germline CDR1 and CDR2 sequences are SQVTM and ANQGSEA. The germline V and J ends were trimmed by 0 bases and 3 bases, with 12 bases remaining between them. The CDR3 spans 14 residues. The CDR3 protein is CSVEDGGGRYEQYF. CDR3 in DNA: TGCAGCGTTGAAGATGGGGGCGGCCGCTACGAGCAGTACTTC.

This clonotype has ten or more counts. The gene calls are TRBV6-1 and TRBJ2-2; D remains ambiguous. Germline-derived CDR1 and CDR2 are MNHNS and SASEGT. The CDR3 loop spans 15 amino acids. With 1 base removed from V and 4 bases from J, the gap between germline ends came to 10 bases. The CDR3 region has the DNA TGTGCCAGCAGTGAAGAGAGCTATCCCACCGGGGAGCTGTTTTTT. Protein product: CASSEESYPTGELFF.

This chain's CDR3 is CASSPPRGQGVHEQYF. CDR3 bases: TGTGCCAGCTCACCACCGCGGGGACAGGGTGTCCACGAGCAGTACTTC. V and J are TRBV18 and TRBJ2-7, with TRBD1 matching over 9 bases. CDR1 and CDR2 (germline): KGHSH, LQKENI. The V gene end was trimmed by 0 bases and the J gene end by 5 bases; junction bases not matched to a gene: 8. The CDR3 has 16 amino acids. The full variable domain, completed using reference TRBV18 and TRBJ2-7, is NAGVMQNPRHLVRRRGQEARLRCSPMKGHSHVYWYRQLPEEGLKFMVYLQKENIIDESGMPKERFSAEFPKEGPSILRIQQVVRGDSAAYFCASSPPRGQGVHEQYFGPGTRLTVT.

As to this clonotype: A read error is likely, as this CDR3 ends without the conserved phenylalanine or tryptophan. This rearrangement joins TRBV20-1 to TRBJ1-5, with a possible D match to TRBD1 (5 bases). The germline CDR1 and CDR2 sequences are DFQATT and SNEGSKA (reference sequence). The CDR3 spans 16 residues. Trimming took off 3 bases at V and 6 bases at J, with 21 bases between the two ends. The CDR3 DNA sequence: TGCAGTGCTAGTAGTCCGGGACCGGAGGACGCTCAGCCCCAGCATCTT. Encoded protein: CSASSPGPEDAQPQHL.

This clonotype was found many times. The V gene is TRBV12-3 or TRBV12-4, the J gene TRBJ1-5; D may be TRBD1 (5 bases). Trimming cost V 5 bases and J 2 bases, with 16 bases left between them. The CDR3 has 16 residues. In DNA form, the CDR3 reads TGTGCCAGCAGTATGATGGGGGTTTCGGGCAATCAGCCCCAGCATTTT. Its protein is CASSMMGVSGNQPQHF.

This clonotype was observed at least ten times. This chain uses TRBV11-3 with TRBJ1-2, with unresolved D. The germline CDR1 and CDR2 sequences are SGHNT and YENEEA. The CDR3 runs to 13 residues. The V end was cut by 5 bases, the J end by 0 bases, with 7 bases between. The CDR3 here is CASSPDPNYGYTF. The CDR3 DNA sequence: TGTGCCAGCAGCCCCGACCCTAACTATGGCTACACCTTC.

This clonotype has at least ten counts. V is TRBV27 and J is TRBJ2-1, with unresolved D. Germline V gene sequence: CDR1 MNHEY, CDR2 SMNVEV (reference sequence). V was pared by 2 bases and J by 4 bases, with 9 bases between. CDR3 length: 14 residues. The CDR3 DNA is TGTGCCAGCAGTTTACACGGGCCTTACAATGAGCAGTTCTTC. Its protein product is CASSLHGPYNEQFF.

This clonotype was counted many times. The chain links TRBV7-9 to TRBJ2-1; D may be TRBD1 (6 bases). The CDR3 contains 17 residues. CDR1 is SEHNR and CDR2 is FQNEAQ in the germline V gene (reference sequence). Trimming removed 5 bases from V and 0 bases from J, with 17 bases in between. The DNA for the CDR3 is TGTGCCAGCAGCACCGGGACACCCTTCTCCTCCTACAATGAGCAGTTCTTC. It yields the protein CASSTGTPFSSYNEQFF.

A note on this clonotype: This may arise from a read error, as a much more abundant clone is one base away. This rearrangement joins TRBV6-2 or TRBV6-3 to TRBJ2-2, with D maybe TRBD2 (5 bases). The length of the CDR3 is 12 residues. Germline CDR1 reads MNHEY; CDR2 reads SVGEGT. The chain's CDR3 is CSSEGVTGELFF. CDR3 nucleotide sequence: TGTTCCAGCGAGGGAGTTACAGGGGAGCTGTTTTTT.

This clonotype was seen many times. The gene calls are TRBV13 and TRBJ2-7; 11 bases are a match to TRBD2. Germline CDR1 and CDR2: PRHDT and FYEKMQ (reference sequence). This CDR3 has 17 residues. V was clipped by 5 bases and J by 1 base; unmatched bases: 10. CDR3: CASSRTATSGKSYEQYF. Here the CDR3 DNA reads TGTGCCAGCAGCCGAACGGCGACTAGCGGGAAGTCCTACGAGCAGTACTTC.

This clonotype was observed many times. J is TRBJ2-1 and V is TRBV2, with 8 bases matching TRBD2. Germline CDR1 reads SNHLY; CDR2 reads FYNNEI. V lost 6 bases and J lost 8; bases outside the gene matches: 12. The CDR3 runs to 15 residues. CDR3 protein: CASSPSGYHSDEQFF. CDR3 coding DNA: TGTGCCAGCAGCCCTAGCGGGTATCATAGCGATGAGCAGTTCTTC. The whole variable domain, filled in from reference TRBV2 and TRBJ2-1, reads EPEVTQTPSHQVTQMGQEVILRCVPISNHLYFYWYRQILGQKVEFLVSFYNNEISEKSEIFDDQFSVERPDGSNFTLKIRSTKLEDSAMYFCASSPSGYHSDEQFFGPGTRLTVL.

The J gene is TRBJ2-3, the V gene TRBV29-1; D gene uncertain. Trimming removed 3 bases from V and 0 bases from J, with 4 bases in between. The CDR3 consists of 12 residues. Germline CDR1 and CDR2: SQVTM and ANQGSEA. For the CDR3, the DNA is TGCAGCGTTGAGGACAGCACAGATACGCAGTATTTT. This sequence encodes CSVEDSTDTQYF.

This clonotype was observed many times. The chain joins TRBV6-1 to TRBJ1-5, with 10 bases identical to TRBD1. J gave up 5 bases and V 2 bases, and 6 bases lay outside the gene matches. The CDR3 consists of 16 residues. Germline lookup yields CDR1 MNHNS and CDR2 SASEGT. The CDR3 protein is CASSEWTGGTYQPQHF. As DNA, the CDR3 is TGTGCCAGCAGTGAATGGACAGGGGGAACTTATCAGCCCCAGCATTTT.

On this clonotype: A clone one base away is much larger, so this may be a read error. The V call is TRBV11-2, the J call TRBJ1-2, with unresolved D. Trimming took off 1 base at V and 7 bases at J, with 13 bases between the two ends. The CDR3 is made up of 14 amino acids. The germline V gene encodes CDR1 SGHAT and CDR2 FQNNGV. The CDR3 bases are TGTGCCAGCAGCTTAGCGGGCCCATTATCTGGCTACACCTTC. The encoded protein is CASSLAGPLSGYTF.

This clonotype has ten or more counts. V gene TRBV3-1 combines with J gene TRBJ2-1, with TRBD2 as a possible D gene (6 bases). CDR3 size: 14 residues. From germline, CDR1 is LGHDT and CDR2 YNNKEL (reference sequence). V was cut by 4 bases and J by 7 bases, with 14 bases left in between. CDR3 amino acids: CASSPRLGWNEQFF. The CDR3 bases are TGTGCCAGCAGCCCCCGACTAGGTTGGAATGAGCAGTTCTTC.

CDR3 sequence (DNA): TGTGCCAGCAGCCCGGCTGAGAGGACTAATGAAAAACTGTTTTTT. Its protein is CASSPAERTNEKLFF. The rearrangement links TRBV7-9 to TRBJ1-4; the D is unclear. Per germline, CDR1 SEHNR and CDR2 FQNEAQ (reference sequence). CDR3 size: 15 residues. Trimming removed 5 bases at V and 2 bases at J, with 12 bases between. Drawing the rest from reference TRBV7-9 and TRBJ1-4, the complete variable domain is DTGVSQNPRHKITKRGQNVTFRCDPISEHNRLYWYRQTLGQGPEFLTYFQNEAQLEKSRLLSDRFSAERPKGSFSTLEIQRTEQGDSAMYLCASSPAERTNEKLFFGSGTQLSVL.

The chain uses TRBV5-6 and TRBJ1-2; a weak D match, TRBD1 (5 bases). From germline, CDR1 is SGHDT and CDR2 YYEEEE. Trimming removed 2 bases from V and 5 bases from J, with 16 bases in between. There are 15 residues in the CDR3. CDR3 coding DNA: TGTGCCAGCAGCTTTTTCAATGGGGGTGGTTATGGCTACACCTTC. This gives the protein CASSFFNGGGYGYTF.